These 22 T cell receptor beta chains share one sample of origin, sequenced in a study of blood T cell repertoires in COVID-19. Using immunoSEQ multiplex PCR, the repertoire was profiled, and TCRdb retains in-frame clones only, with some absent. The repertoire includes 250,000 to 300,000 clones, 89% of them detected once, and about 1.8% sits in the top ten. The specimen sequenced was PBMCs or T cells enriched from blood (not recorded which). These receptors were obtained from a woman aged 35 to 49 who had recovered from COVID-19.

This chain joins TRBV9 and TRBJ2-2, with 10 bases identical to TRBD2. The V segment lost 1 base and the J segment 4 bases; nucleotides outside the gene matches: 7. CDR3 size: 17 residues. Germline assignment: CDR1 SGDLS and CDR2 YYNGEE. CDR3 nucleotide sequence: TGTGCCAGCAGCGTAACTAGCGGGACTAGGTTCACCGGGGAGCTGTTTTTT. Translated, it gives CASSVTSGTRFTGELFF.

The V call is TRBV24-1, the J call TRBJ1-6, with 8 bases lining up with TRBD1. This CDR3 is 14 amino acids long. The V gene's germline CDR1 is KGHDR and CDR2 SFDVKD. V shed 3 bases, J shed 9 bases, and the junction held 3 bases outside the gene matches. The CDR3 DNA follows: TGTGCCACCAGTGATAGCAGGGGGCCTTCACCCCTCCACTTT. Its protein product is CATSDSRGPSPLHF.

To note about this clone: Different DNA sequences within this sample yield the same CDR3. V gene TRBV5-1 combines with J gene TRBJ2-3, with D unclear. The CDR3 sequence is 13 residues long. With 0 bases removed from V and 4 bases from J, the gap between germline ends came to 6 bases. The germline V gene encodes CDR1 SGHRS and CDR2 YFSETQ. CDR3 sequence: CASSLELADTQYF. The CDR3 coding sequence is TGCGCCAGCAGCTTGGAACTCGCAGATACGCAGTATTTT. Supplemented by reference TRBV5-1 and TRBJ2-3, the full variable domain reads KAGVTQTPRYLIKTRGQQVTLSCSPISGHRSVSWYQQTPGQGLQFLFEYFSETQRNKGNFPGRFSGRQFSNSRSEMNVSTLELGDSALYLCASSLELADTQYFGPGTRLTVL.

The chain joins TRBV7-2 to TRBJ1-1; 8 bases fit TRBD1. The CDR3 covers 15 residues. Germline V gene lookup returns CDR1 SGHTA and CDR2 FQGNSA. V shed 4 bases and J 3 bases; nucleotides not matched to a gene: 7. The CDR3: CASSSNGQGYTEAFF. CDR3 nucleotide sequence: TGTGCCAGCAGCTCAAACGGACAGGGATACACTGAAGCTTTCTTT. Variable domain in full (rest from reference TRBV7-2 and TRBJ1-1): GAGVSQSPSNKVTEKGKDVELRCDPISGHTALYWYRQSLGQGLEFLIYFQGNSAPDKSGLPSDRFSAERTGGSVSTLTIQRTQQEDSAVYLCASSSNGQGYTEAFFGQGTRLTVV.

This clone has just one count. J is TRBJ1-2 and V is TRBV9, with D unclear. The CDR3 has 15 residues. Trimming shortened V by 4 bases and J by 0 bases, and 13 bases separated the two germline ends. Germline values: CDR1 SGDLS, CDR2 YYNGEE. The CDR3 region is CASSPYMGANYGYTF. CDR3 sequence (DNA): TGTGCCAGCAGCCCTTATATGGGAGCTAACTATGGCTACACCTTC.

The CDR3 nucleotides are TGTGCCAGCAGTTTAACCAGCGGGAGGGCCTGGTACGAGCAGTACTTC. Encoded protein: CASSLTSGRAWYEQYF. The chain uses TRBV27 and TRBJ2-7, with 10 nucleotides matching TRBD2. This CDR3 comprises 16 residues. Germline loops: CDR1 MNHEY, CDR2 SMNVEV (reference sequence). The trim removed 2 bases at V and 4 bases at J, leaving 8 bases unmatched.

CDR3 loop: CASSEGAGPYLNEQFF. The CDR3 DNA reads as TGTGCCAGCAGCGAGGGGGCAGGGCCATACCTAAATGAGCAGTTCTTC. This sequence joins TRBV5-4 and TRBJ2-1; 7 positions agree with TRBD1. Germline V gives CDR1 SGHNT, CDR2 YYREEE (reference sequence). The CDR3 extends over 16 amino acids. V trimming: 4 bases; J trimming: 7 bases; junction bases outside the gene matches: 14.

This clone was recorded only once. The V gene is TRBV5-4, the J gene TRBJ1-6; no clear D gene. CDR1 SGHNT and CDR2 YYREEE come from the germline V gene (reference sequence). The CDR3 contains 16 residues. Trimming removed 2 bases at V and 0 bases at J, with 9 bases between. The CDR3 DNA reads as TGTGCCAGCAGCTTAGGCGGCAGCTCCTATAATTCACCCCTCCACTTT. Its protein product is CASSLGGSSYNSPLHF. Full variable domain (outside the CDR3, taken from reference TRBV5-4 and TRBJ1-6): ETGVTQSPTHLIKTRGQQVTLRCSSQSGHNTVSWYQQALGQGPQFIFQYYREEENGRGNFPPRFSGLQFPNYSSELNVNALELDDSALYLCASSLGGSSYNSPLHFGNGTRLTVT.

The V and J genes are TRBV5-1 and TRBJ2-2; 12 nucleotides align to TRBD2. Trimming took 4 bases from V and 0 from J; bases not matched to a gene: 16. This CDR3 is 21 amino acids long. Germline V gives CDR1 SGHRS, CDR2 YFSETQ. As DNA, the CDR3 is TGCGCCAGCAGCGGTGCTTCTAGCGGGAGGGCCAGGGGGACGAACACCGGGGAGCTGTTTTTT. As protein: CASSGASSGRARGTNTGELFF.

V and J are TRBV3-1 (or the pseudogene TRBV3-2) and TRBJ2-7; 10 positions match TRBD1. The CDR3 contains 17 residues. With 2 bases clipped from V and 3 bases from J, the junction kept 10 bases outside the gene matches. The germline V gene encodes CDR1 LGHDT and CDR2 YNNKEL (reference sequence). Here the CDR3 reads CASSQTGTGAVGYEQYF. CDR3 bases: TGTGCCAGCAGCCAAACGGGGACAGGGGCCGTGGGCTACGAGCAGTACTTC.

The V gene is TRBV6-6, the J gene TRBJ2-5; D is undetermined. Trimming removed 6 bases at V and 3 bases at J, with 14 bases between. The germline gives CDR1 MNHNY, CDR2 SVGAGI (reference sequence). This CDR3 has 14 residues. The CDR3 nucleotides read TGTGCCAGCAGCCCTACGGGTCCCGAAGAGACCCAGTACTTC. Translation: CASSPTGPEETQYF.

V and J are TRBV3-1 (or the pseudogene TRBV3-2) and TRBJ1-2; D is perhaps TRBD1 (6 bases). The CDR3 has 15 amino acids. From germline, CDR1 is LGHDT and CDR2 YNNKEL (reference sequence). Trimming shortened V by 0 bases and J by 6 bases, and 14 bases separated the two germline ends. The CDR3 region is CASSQDWGGENGYTF. The CDR3, as DNA: TGTGCCAGCAGCCAAGATTGGGGGGGCGAGAATGGCTACACCTTC.

The chain is built from TRBV30 and TRBJ2-1, with 12 bases fitting TRBD2. Trimming cost V 3 bases and J 8 bases; bases outside gene matches: 2. Germline-derived CDR1 and CDR2 are GTSNPN and SVGIG (reference sequence). The CDR3 is made up of 13 amino acids. The CDR3 loop reads CAWSRLAGDEQFF. The CDR3 nucleotides read TGTGCCTGGAGCCGACTAGCGGGAGATGAGCAGTTCTTC.

Here the CDR3 DNA reads TGTGCCAGCAGCCCTTCGAACTATGGCTACACCTTC. It codes for CASSPSNYGYTF. The chain joins TRBV7-9 to TRBJ1-2; no definite D call. V gave up 5 bases and J gave up 2 bases, with 6 bases separating them. Germline V gene data show CDR1 as SEHNR and CDR2 as FQNEAQ (reference sequence). The CDR3 is made up of 12 amino acids.

The CDR3 reads CASREEGQGAMDNEQFF. CDR3 bases: TGTGCCAGCAGAGAGGAGGGACAGGGGGCGATGGACAATGAGCAGTTCTTC. V usage is TRBV2 and J usage is TRBJ2-1; 12 positions match TRBD1. Germline V gene sequence: CDR1 SNHLY, CDR2 FYNNEI. The CDR3 has 17 amino acids. V trimming: 6 bases; J trimming: 5 bases; junction bases outside the gene matches: 11.

The chain links TRBV27 to TRBJ2-1; 8 bases map to TRBD2. The germline V gene encodes CDR1 MNHEY and CDR2 SMNVEV (reference sequence). J gave up 1 base and V 2 bases, and 4 bases lay outside the gene matches. This CDR3 region has 16 residues. DNA for the CDR3: TGTGCCAGCAGTTTAATGGCGGGAGGATCCTACAATGAGCAGTTCTTC. Its protein is CASSLMAGGSYNEQFF.

This clone was detected a few times. The chain employs TRBV14 and TRBJ2-2, with no clear D. From germline, CDR1 is SGHDN and CDR2 FVKESK. V dropped 1 base and J dropped 4 bases, with 7 bases sitting between them. The CDR3 consists of 14 residues. In DNA form, the CDR3 reads TGTGCCAGCAGCCAAGGGTGGAGCACCGGGGAGCTGTTTTTT. It encodes CASSQGWSTGELFF.

This sequence joins TRBV5-6 and TRBJ2-7, with 13 bases lining up with TRBD2. With 3 bases clipped from V and 4 bases from J, the junction kept 7 bases outside the gene matches. CDR1 SGHDT and CDR2 YYEEEE come from the germline V gene. The CDR3 loop spans 16 amino acids. The CDR3 protein is CASSSTGTSGIYEQYF. CDR3 sequence (DNA): TGTGCCAGCAGCTCGACCGGGACTAGCGGGATTTACGAGCAGTACTTC. The full variable domain, completed using reference TRBV5-6 and TRBJ2-7, is DAGVTQSPTHLIKTRGQQVTLRCSPKSGHDTVSWYQQALGQGPQFIFQYYEEEERQRGNFPDRFSGHQFPNYSSELNVNALLLGDSALYLCASSSTGTSGIYEQYFGPGTRLTVT.

J is TRBJ1-2 and V is TRBV3-1 (or the pseudogene TRBV3-2); TRBD1 might be the D (6 bases). The CDR3 is 14 amino acids. The germline CDR1 and CDR2 sequences are LGHDT and YNNKEL (reference sequence). Trimming removed 3 bases from V and 3 bases from J, with 11 bases in between. CDR3 sequence reads: CASSHAGQHYGYTF. The CDR3, as DNA: TGTGCCAGCAGCCACGCTGGACAGCACTATGGCTACACCTTC.

The chain joins TRBV9 to TRBJ2-1, with TRBD2 identical over 12 bases. Germline V gene sequence: CDR1 SGDLS, CDR2 YYNGEE. The CDR3 loop spans 20 amino acids. V was pared by 3 bases and J by 0 bases, with 13 bases of the junction left unmatched. CDR3 nucleotide sequence: TGTGCCAGCAGCGCGCCCAGGACTAGCGGGATTCGGAGCTCCTACAATGAGCAGTTCTTC. Translation: CASSAPRTSGIRSSYNEQFF.

The V and J genes are TRBV9 and TRBJ2-7; 7 bases are a match to TRBD1. The CDR3 runs 16 residues. The J segment lost 0 bases and the V segment lost 0 bases, leaving 6 bases of the junction unmatched. In germline, CDR1 is SGDLS, CDR2 YYNGEE. CDR3 region: CASSVGATGSSYEQYF. Written as DNA, the CDR3 is TGTGCCAGCAGCGTAGGGGCGACAGGGAGCTCCTACGAGCAGTACTTC.

The chain carries TRBV19 and TRBJ1-2; 9 nucleotides match TRBD1. With 6 bases clipped from V and 8 bases from J, the junction kept 10 bases outside the gene matches. The CDR3 spans 14 residues. In germline, CDR1 is LNHDA, CDR2 SQIVND (reference sequence). CDR3 loop: CASRWTGEGRGYTF. The CDR3 DNA is TGTGCCAGTAGGTGGACAGGGGAAGGTCGAGGCTACACCTTC.